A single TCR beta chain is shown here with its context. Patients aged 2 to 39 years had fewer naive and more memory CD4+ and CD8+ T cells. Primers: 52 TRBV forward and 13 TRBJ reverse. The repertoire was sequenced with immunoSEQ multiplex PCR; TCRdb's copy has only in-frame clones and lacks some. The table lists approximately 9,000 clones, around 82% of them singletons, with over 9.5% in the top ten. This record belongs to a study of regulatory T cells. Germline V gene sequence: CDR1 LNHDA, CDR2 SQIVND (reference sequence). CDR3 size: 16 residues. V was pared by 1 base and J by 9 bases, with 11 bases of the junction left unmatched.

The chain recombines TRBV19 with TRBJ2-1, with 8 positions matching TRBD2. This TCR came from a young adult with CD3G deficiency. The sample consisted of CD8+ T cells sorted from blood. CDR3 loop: CASSIGPAGAAREQFF. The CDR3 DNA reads TGTGCCAGTAGTATAGGGCCAGCGGGAGCTGCCCGTGAGCAGTTCTTC.